This TCR beta chain was sequenced for a study of T cells in Graves' hyperthyroidism and ophthalmopathy. Based on clinical symptoms, serum thyroxine and TRAb, thyroid ultrasound and orbital computed tomography, diagnoses were reached. RNA transcripts provided the source from which TCR beta CDR3 regions were amplified. First-round RT-PCR targeting the TCR CDR3 was performed with the HTBI primer set. TCRdb reanalysed the multiplex PCR reads using MiXCR and keeps one entry per CDR3 protein. The profile shows approximately 400,000 distinct CDR3 sequences, 15% of them singletons. Per germline, CDR1 KGHDR and CDR2 SFDVKD. Unmatched junction bases numbered 20, after V lost 9 bases and J lost 6 bases. The length of the CDR3 is 18 residues.

The receptor was derived from a woman aged 30 to 39 with Graves' hyperthyroidism. The source material was blood. The rearrangement links TRBV24-1 to TRBJ2-1, with 9 bases matching TRBD1. The CDR3 region is CATSHARMGQGSPNEQFF. The CDR3 region has the DNA TGTGCCACCTCTCACGCTAGAATGGGACAGGGTAGTCCCAATGAGCAGTTCTTC.